This T cell receptor (beta chain) came from a study of control samples from healthy donors and cancer patients. TCRdb keeps only in-frame clones here, not all; method: immunoSEQ multiplex PCR. The sample lists roughly 400,000 clones; around 90% were seen once. This clone appeared once. The CDR3 has 12 amino acids. The germline V gene encodes CDR1 KGHDR and CDR2 SFDVKD. Trimming shortened V by 9 bases and J by 4 bases, and 11 bases separated the two germline ends. The receptor was isolated from a man aged 35 to 55 with head and neck cancer. This chain uses TRBV24-1 with TRBJ1-2; D is undetermined. Sequenced input: PBMCs. The CDR3 sequence is CATESVGYGYTF. DNA for the CDR3: TGTGCCACCGAGTCGGTGGGCTATGGCTACACCTTC.